This TCR beta chain was obtained from a study of T cell repertoires in cytomegalovirus infection. Overall study results and limits: The study identified carriers of CMV plus the relevant HLA from cumulative public TCR beta family frequency.

This clonotype was recorded at least ten times. Its antigen is currently unknown. From the reads, TCRdb called clonotypes with MiXCR, one entry per CDR3 protein. This sample has fewer than 300,000 distinct CDR3 sequences, with about 25% found just once. The CDR3 spans 15 residues. The ends were cut back, 2 bases at V and 1 base at J, with 11 bases in the middle. Germline CDR1 SGHTA, CDR2 FQGNSA. What was sequenced was PBMCs. The chain has TRBV7-2 and TRBJ1-1; D gene unclear. This receptor was taken from a human donor in good health (CMV status not recorded). Some clones in this sample may be carry-over from other donors' samples. In DNA, the CDR3 is TGTGCCAGCAGCTTACGGTTTGCAGAGAACACTGAAGCTTTCTTT. It yields the protein CASSLRFAENTEAFF. Looking up the rest from reference TRBV7-2 and TRBJ1-1 gives the full variable domain: GAGVSQSPSNKVTEKGKDVELRCDPISGHTALYWYRQSLGQGLEFLIYFQGNSAPDKSGLPSDRFSAERTGGSVSTLTIQRTQQEDSAVYLCASSLRFAENTEAFFGQGTRLTVV.